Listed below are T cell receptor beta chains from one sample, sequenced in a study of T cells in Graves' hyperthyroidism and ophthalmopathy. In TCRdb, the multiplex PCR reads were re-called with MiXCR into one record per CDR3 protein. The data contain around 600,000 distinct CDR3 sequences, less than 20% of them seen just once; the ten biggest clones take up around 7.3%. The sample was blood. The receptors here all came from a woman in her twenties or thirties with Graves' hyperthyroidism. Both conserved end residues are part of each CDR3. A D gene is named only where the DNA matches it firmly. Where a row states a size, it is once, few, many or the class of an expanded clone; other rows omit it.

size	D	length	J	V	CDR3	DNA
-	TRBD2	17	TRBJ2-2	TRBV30	CAWRARLGAGVSGELFF	TGTGCCTGGAGAGCCCGCCTTGGGGCGGGAGTTTCCGGGGAGCTGTTTTTT
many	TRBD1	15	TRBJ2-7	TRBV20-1	CSASLSTGGAYEQYF	TGCAGTGCTAGCCTCAGTACAGGGGGCGCCTACGAGCAGTACTTC
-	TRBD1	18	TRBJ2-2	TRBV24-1	CATSDTAGQGLNTGELFF	TGTGCCACCAGTGACACGGCCGGACAGGGCTTGAACACCGGGGAGCTGTTTTTT
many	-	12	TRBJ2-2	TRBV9	CASSFTTGELFF	TGTGCCAGCAGCTTCACCACCGGGGAGCTGTTTTTT
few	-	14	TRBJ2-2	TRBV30	CAWRIGQSTGELFF	TGTGCCTGGAGGATTGGACAGTCCACCGGGGAGCTGTTTTTT
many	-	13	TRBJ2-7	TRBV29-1	CSVEIGKTGEQYF	TGCAGCGTTGAAATAGGAAAGACCGGCGAGCAGTACTTC
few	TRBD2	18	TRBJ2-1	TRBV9	CASSPQTTSGRALSEQFF	TGTGCCAGCAGCCCCCAGACGACTAGCGGGAGGGCCTTATCTGAGCAGTTCTTC
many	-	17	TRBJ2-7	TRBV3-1	CASSQRPWTVFSYEQYF	TGTGCCAGCAGCCAAAGGCCGTGGACAGTGTTTTCCTACGAGCAGTACTTC
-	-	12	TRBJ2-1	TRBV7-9	CAGMGSHNEQFF	TGTGCCGGAATGGGTAGTCACAATGAGCAGTTCTTC
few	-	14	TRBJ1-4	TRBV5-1	CASSVGDTGGKLFF	TGCGCCAGCAGCGTGGGAGATACGGGTGGAAAACTGTTTTTT
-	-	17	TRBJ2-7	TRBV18	CASSSTRLGQISYEQYF	TGTGCCAGCTCGTCGACCCGGTTGGGACAAATATCCTACGAGCAGTACTTC
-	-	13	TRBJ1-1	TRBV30	CAWRVGGVPEAFF	TGTGCCTGGCGCGTCGGGGGGGTCCCTGAAGCTTTCTTT
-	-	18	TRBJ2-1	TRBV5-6	CASSSFFGAGQSYNEQFF	TGTGCCAGCAGCTCATTTTTCGGGGCAGGGCAGTCCTACAATGAGCAGTTCTTC
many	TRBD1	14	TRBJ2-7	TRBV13	CASSLMRGLGEQYF	TGTGCCAGCAGCTTAATGAGGGGGCTGGGCGAGCAGTACTTC
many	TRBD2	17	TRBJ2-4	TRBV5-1	CASSFGTSGDGVNIQYF	TGCGCCAGCAGCTTCGGGACTAGCGGAGATGGGGTAAACATTCAGTACTTC
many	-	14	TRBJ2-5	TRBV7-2	CASSLGRVAETQYF	TGTGCCAGCAGCTTAGGCAGGGTGGCTGAGACCCAGTACTTC
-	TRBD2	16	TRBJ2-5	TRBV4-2	CASSRRSGGVQETQYF	TGTGCCAGCAGCCGTCGATCTGGGGGGGTCCAAGAGACCCAGTACTTC
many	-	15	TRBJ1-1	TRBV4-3	CASSQVISLNTEAFF	TGCGCCAGCAGCCAAGTTATCAGTTTGAACACTGAAGCTTTCTTT
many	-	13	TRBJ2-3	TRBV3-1	CASRPGNTDTQYF	TGTGCCAGCAGGCCCGGGAACACAGATACGCAGTATTTT
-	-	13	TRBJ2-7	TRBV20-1	CSAQAWSSYEQYF	TGCAGTGCACAAGCGTGGAGCTCCTACGAGCAGTACTTC
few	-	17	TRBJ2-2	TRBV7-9	CASSLAWETTNTGELFF	TGTGCCAGCAGCTTAGCATGGGAAACCACGAACACCGGGGAGCTGTTTTTT
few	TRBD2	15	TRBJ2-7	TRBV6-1	CASSPSSGSVYEQYF	TGTGCCAGCAGTCCATCTAGCGGGAGTGTTTACGAGCAGTACTTC
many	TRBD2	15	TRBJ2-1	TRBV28	CASSLWSSGPPKQFF	TGTGCCAGCAGTTTATGGTCTAGCGGCCCTCCCAAGCAGTTCTTC
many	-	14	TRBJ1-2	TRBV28	CASSVSHSHYGYTF	TGTGCCAGCAGTGTCTCCCACAGCCACTATGGCTACACCTTC
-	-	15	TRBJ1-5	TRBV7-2	CASSLRLGGNQPQHF	TGTGCCAGCAGCTTGAGACTAGGTGGCAATCAGCCCCAGCATTTT
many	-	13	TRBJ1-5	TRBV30	CAWSPGFSQPQHF	TGTGCCTGGAGCCCAGGGTTTAGTCAGCCCCAGCATTTT
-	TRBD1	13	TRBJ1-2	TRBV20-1	CSARQGADYGYTF	TGCAGTGCACGACAGGGGGCAGACTATGGCTACACCTTC
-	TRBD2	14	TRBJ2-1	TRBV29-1	CSLGTSGSSYEQFF	TGCAGCCTGGGGACTAGCGGGAGTAGTTATGAGCAGTTCTTC
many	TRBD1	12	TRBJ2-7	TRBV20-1	CSAAGTVYEQYF	TGCAGTGCTGCCGGGACAGTCTACGAGCAGTACTTC
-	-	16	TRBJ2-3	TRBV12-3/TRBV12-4	CASSLAGLGYTDTQYF	TGTGCCAGCAGTTTAGCTGGTCTAGGATACACAGATACGCAGTATTTT
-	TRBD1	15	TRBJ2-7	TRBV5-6	CASSHGTGGPYEQYF	TGTGCCAGCAGCCACGGGACAGGGGGCCCCTACGAGCAGTACTTC
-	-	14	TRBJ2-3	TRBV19	CATLFRDDTDTQYF	TGTGCCACCTTGTTCCGGGACGACACAGATACGCAGTATTTT
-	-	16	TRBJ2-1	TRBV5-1	CASSMKRKNSYNEQFF	TGCGCCAGCAGCATGAAGCGGAAGAACTCCTACAATGAGCAGTTCTTC